Below, one T cell receptor (beta chain) is given with its context. The same CDR3 also results from other DNA sequences found in this sample. This sample was included in a study of blood T cell repertoires in COVID-19. Turning to the study itself: The United States, Italy and Spain provided the acute and convalescent COVID-19 samples. Sources were T cells, B-cell-depleted T cells, or PBMCs; the material itself was cDNA or gDNA.

Per the original methods: It was from reference gene primer amplification that nucleated cell counts were estimated. Method: immunoSEQ multiplex PCR; TCRdb's copy keeps in-frame clones and lacks some. Clone size and V and J calls were adopted from that table, with D and trimming inferred from the DNA. The sample has more than 200,000 clones, 80% to 90% seen once. V was clipped by 3 bases and J by 2 bases; unmatched bases: 3. The CDR3 extends over 14 amino acids. CDR1 and CDR2 from the germline V gene are MNHNS and SASEGT. This receptor was obtained from a man aged 25-45 years with active or convalescent COVID-19. The specimen was peripheral blood. V and J are TRBV6-1 and TRBJ2-5, with 7 bases fitting TRBD1. CDR3 loop: CASSEAGGQETQYF. Here the CDR3 DNA reads TGTGCCAGCAGTGAGGCAGGGGGACAAGAGACCCAGTACTTC.